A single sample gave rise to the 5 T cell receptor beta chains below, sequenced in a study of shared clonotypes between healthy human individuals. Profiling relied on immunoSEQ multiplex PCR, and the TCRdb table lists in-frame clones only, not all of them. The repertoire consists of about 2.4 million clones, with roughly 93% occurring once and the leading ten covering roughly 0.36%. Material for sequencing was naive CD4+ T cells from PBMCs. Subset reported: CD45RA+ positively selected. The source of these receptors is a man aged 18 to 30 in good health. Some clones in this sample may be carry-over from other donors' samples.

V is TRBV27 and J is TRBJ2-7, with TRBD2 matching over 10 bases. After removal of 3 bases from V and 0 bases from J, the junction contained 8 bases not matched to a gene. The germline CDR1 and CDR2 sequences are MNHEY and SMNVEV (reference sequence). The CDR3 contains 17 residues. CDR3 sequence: CASSFSGLALNSYEQYF. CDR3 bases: TGTGCCAGCAGTTTTTCGGGACTAGCGTTAAACTCCTACGAGCAGTACTTC.

The CDR3 nucleotides read TGCGCCAGCAGCGCATCAGGGTATGGCAACATTCAGTACTTC. Translating it yields CASSASGYGNIQYF. The genes are TRBV5-1 and TRBJ2-4; perhaps TRBD1 as D (5 bases). The CDR3 length is 14 residues. Germline V lookup: CDR1 SGHRS, CDR2 YFSETQ. The V and J ends lost 4 bases and 7 bases respectively, with 15 bases between them.

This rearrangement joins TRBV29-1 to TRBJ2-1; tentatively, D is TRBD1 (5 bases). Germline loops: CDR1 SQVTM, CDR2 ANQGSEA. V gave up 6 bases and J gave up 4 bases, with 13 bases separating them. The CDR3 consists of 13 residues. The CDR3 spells CSVATAGYNEQFF. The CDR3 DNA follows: TGCAGCGTCGCCACCGCAGGGTACAATGAGCAGTTCTTC.

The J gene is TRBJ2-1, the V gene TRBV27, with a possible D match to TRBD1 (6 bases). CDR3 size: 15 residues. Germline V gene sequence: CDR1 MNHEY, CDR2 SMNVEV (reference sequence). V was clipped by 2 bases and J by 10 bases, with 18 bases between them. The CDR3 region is CASSLGAGAPPEQFF. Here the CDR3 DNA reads TGTGCCAGCAGTTTAGGGGCAGGGGCCCCACCCGAGCAGTTCTTC.

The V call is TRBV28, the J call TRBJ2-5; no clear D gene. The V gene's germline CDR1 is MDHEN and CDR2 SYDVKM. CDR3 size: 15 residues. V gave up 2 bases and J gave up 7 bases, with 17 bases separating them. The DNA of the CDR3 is TGTGCCAGCAGTTTAGTTGGGGTTGCTTTCGGGACCCAGTACTTC. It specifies CASSLVGVAFGTQYF.